This T cell receptor beta chain was captured by sequencing in a study of T cell repertoires in cytomegalovirus infection (dated by TCRdb to between 2018 and 2020). About the investigation overall: The HLA type of each donor mattered for the analysis, because public TCR beta signatures pointed to carriage of CMV infection along with the matching HLA type.

The paper's findings and limits, for the study overall: In the ex vivo response, HLA-C-restricted CMV-specific TCR beta clonotypes were dominant, and in two of eight donors the single most frequent clonotype came from this HLA-C-restricted group. Carriers of CMV infection plus the relevant HLA type were discriminated by the cumulative frequency of public TCR beta family members in the study cohort and in an independent roughly 350-donor cohort.

V was cut back by 3 bases and J by 1 base, leaving a gap of 10 bases between them. The germline V gene (reference sequence) provides CDR1 MNHEY and CDR2 SMNVEV. Measured from the cysteine to the phenylalanine, the CDR3 is 14 residues long. Left in the record is the CDR3 DNA by itself, 42 bases read in frame from the first base. The reads were generated on an Illumina HiSeq 1500. TCRdb itself trimmed the public reads at Q25 with fastp, ran MiXCR and retained productive beta chains. One record per CDR3 amino acid sequence lists the most common genes and DNA. The sample table contains around 100,000 distinct CDR3 sequences; only one count was recorded for approximately 15% of them. The leading ten clones occupy 8% of the sample. Concerning this clonotype itself: Its antigen remains unidentified. No qualities accompany the bases; no much larger clone lies one base away.

The TCR originated in a human donor in good health (CMV status not recorded). Some clones in this sample may be carry-over from other donors' samples. Sequenced input: PBMCs. The sequence is built from TRBV27 and TRBJ2-7; TRBD1 is a weak D gene call, 6 bases matching. The encoded CDR3 is CASSFSRGSYEQYF. The bases are TGTGCCAGCAGTTTCAGCAGGGGATCCTACGAGCAGTACTTC.